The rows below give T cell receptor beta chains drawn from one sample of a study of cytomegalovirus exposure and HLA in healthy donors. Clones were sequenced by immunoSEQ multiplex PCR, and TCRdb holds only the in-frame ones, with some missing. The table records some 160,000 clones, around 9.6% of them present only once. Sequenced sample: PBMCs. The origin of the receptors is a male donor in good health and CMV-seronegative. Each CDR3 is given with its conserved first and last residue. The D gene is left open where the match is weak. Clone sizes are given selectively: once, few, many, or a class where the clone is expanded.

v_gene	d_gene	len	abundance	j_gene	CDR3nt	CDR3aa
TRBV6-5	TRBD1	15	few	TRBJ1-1	TGTGCCAGCAGTTACTCGGGACAGGGTAAAAATGAAGCTTTCTTT	CASSYSGQGKNEAFF
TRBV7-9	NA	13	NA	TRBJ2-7	TGTGCCAGCAGCTTAGCTCAGGGATACGAGCAGTACTTC	CASSLAQGYEQYF
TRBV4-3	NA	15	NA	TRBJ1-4	TGCGCCAGCAGCCAGGCTTGGAGACAGGATGAAAAACTGTTTTTT	CASSQAWRQDEKLFF
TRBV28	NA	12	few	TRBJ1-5	TGTGCGTGGCAGGGTGGCAATCAGCCCCAGCATTTT	CAWQGGNQPQHF
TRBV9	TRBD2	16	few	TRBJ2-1	TGTGCCAGCAGCGTAGGAGGCCAGCGGGAGGGCAATGAGCAGTTCTTC	CASSVGGQREGNEQFF
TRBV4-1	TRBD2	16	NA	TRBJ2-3	TGCGCCAGCAGCCAAGTTAGTGCGGGAGATGGGGATACGCAGTATTTT	CASSQVSAGDGDTQYF
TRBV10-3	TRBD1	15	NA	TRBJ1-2	TGTGCCATCAGTGTTGGGACAGGGGGCGGCTATGGCTACACCTTC	CAISVGTGGGYGYTF
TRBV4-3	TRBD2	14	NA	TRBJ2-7	TGCGCCAGCAGCCCCGGGACTAGCGGCTACGAGCAGTACTTC	CASSPGTSGYEQYF
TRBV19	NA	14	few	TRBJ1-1	TGTGCCACCTTAGGCGGGGGGCCCAACACTGAAGCTTTCTTT	CATLGGGPNTEAFF
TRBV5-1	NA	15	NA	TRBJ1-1	TGCGCCAGCAGCCACTTGGGAGGGATGAACACTGAAGCTTTCTTT	CASSHLGGMNTEAFF
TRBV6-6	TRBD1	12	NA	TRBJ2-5	TGTGCCACCCGGACAGGGAAGGAGACCCAGTACTTC	CATRTGKETQYF
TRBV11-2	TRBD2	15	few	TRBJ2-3	TGTGCCAGCAGCTTAACGGCGGGGGGGCCTGGTACGCAGTATTTT	CASSLTAGGPGTQYF
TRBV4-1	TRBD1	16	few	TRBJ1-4	TGCGCCAGCAGCCCCTATGGGACAGCAACTAATGAAAAACTGTTTTTT	CASSPYGTATNEKLFF
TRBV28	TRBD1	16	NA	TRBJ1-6	TGTGCCAGCAGTACCGAGACAGGGAGGAACAATTCACCCCTCCACTTT	CASSTETGRNNSPLHF
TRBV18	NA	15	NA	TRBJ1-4	TGTGCCAGCTCACCGAACGCCGGGATTAATGAAAAACTGTTTTTT	CASSPNAGINEKLFF
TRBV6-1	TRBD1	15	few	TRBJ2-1	TGTGCCAGCAGTGGCCGGGACAGGAGATACAATGAGCAGTTCTTC	CASSGRDRRYNEQFF
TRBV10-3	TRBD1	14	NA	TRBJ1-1	TGTGCCATCAGGACGACAGGGCTGAACACTGAAGCTTTCTTT	CAIRTTGLNTEAFF
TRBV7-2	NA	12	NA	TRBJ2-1	TGTGCCAGCAGCGTACTTGACAATGAGCAGTTCTTC	CASSVLDNEQFF
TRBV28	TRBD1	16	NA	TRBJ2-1	TGTGCCAGCAGTTTATGGGGACAGGGGTTTTACAATGAGCAGTTCTTC	CASSLWGQGFYNEQFF
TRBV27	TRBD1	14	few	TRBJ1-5	TGTGCCAGCAGTAGGACAGGGTCTGGTCAGCCCCAGCATTTT	CASSRTGSGQPQHF
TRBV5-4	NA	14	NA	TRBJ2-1	TGTGCCAGCCCCGCCAGGGATGGCGGAGTTGAGCAGTTCTTC	CASPARDGGVEQFF
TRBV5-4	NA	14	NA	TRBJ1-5	TGTGCCAGCAGCTTTAACGGGTTGAATCAGCCCCAGCATTTT	CASSFNGLNQPQHF
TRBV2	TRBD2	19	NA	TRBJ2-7	TGTGCCAGCAGTGGTAGCGAGGTTCGCTGGAGCGGGATAGCCTACGAGCAGTACTTC	CASSGSEVRWSGIAYEQYF
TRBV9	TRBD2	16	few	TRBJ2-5	TGTGCCAGCAGCGCCCTTGCCGGGGGGTACCAAGAGACCCAGTACTTC	CASSALAGGYQETQYF
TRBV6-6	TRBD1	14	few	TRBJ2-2	TGTGCCAGCAGTCACGGACAGGGTGCCGGGGAGCTGTTTTTT	CASSHGQGAGELFF
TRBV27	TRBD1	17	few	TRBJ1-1	TGTGCCAGCAGTTCCCCGGGACAGGGGTTGGCGAACACTGAAGCTTTCTTT	CASSSPGQGLANTEAFF
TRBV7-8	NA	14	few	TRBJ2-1	TGTGCCAGCAACGGCGGGGGCCAATACAATGAGCAGTTCTTC	CASNGGGQYNEQFF
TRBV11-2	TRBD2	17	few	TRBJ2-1	TGTGCCAGCAGCTTAAGGGGGCTAGCGGGAGGCTACAATGAGCAGTTCTTC	CASSLRGLAGGYNEQFF
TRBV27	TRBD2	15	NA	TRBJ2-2	TGTGCCAGCAGTTTATCCGGGAGGGGAACCGGGGAGCTGTTTTTT	CASSLSGRGTGELFF
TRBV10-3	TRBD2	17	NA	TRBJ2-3	TGTGCCATCAGGCCCAGCGGGAGGGCGCTTGGCACAGATACGCAGTATTTT	CAIRPSGRALGTDTQYF
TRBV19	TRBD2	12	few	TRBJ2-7	TGTGCCAGTAGTGGGGAGGGCTACGAGCAGTACTTC	CASSGEGYEQYF
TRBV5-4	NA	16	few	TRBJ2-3	TGTGCCAGCAGCTTGGGAACTAGCCCTAGCACAGATACGCAGTATTTT	CASSLGTSPSTDTQYF
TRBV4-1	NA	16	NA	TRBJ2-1	TGCGCCAGCAGCCCCATACCCGGGGGACTTTACAATGAGCAGTTCTTC	CASSPIPGGLYNEQFF
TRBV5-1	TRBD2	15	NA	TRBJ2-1	TGCGCCAGCAGCTTGGGGGCGGGGGGGGTCAATGAGCAGTTCTTC	CASSLGAGGVNEQFF
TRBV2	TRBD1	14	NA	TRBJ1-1	TGTGCCAGCAGTGAACTGACAGGGGACCCTGAAGCTTTCTTT	CASSELTGDPEAFF
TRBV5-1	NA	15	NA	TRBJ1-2	TGCGCCAGCAGCCCAGGGGTTCAGGCTTACTATGGCTACACCTTC	CASSPGVQAYYGYTF
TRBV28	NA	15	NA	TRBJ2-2	TGTGCCAGCAGTTTATTGGGAGTGGGCACCGGGGAGCTGTTTTTT	CASSLLGVGTGELFF
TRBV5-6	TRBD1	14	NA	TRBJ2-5	TGTGCCAGCAGCAGGGACAGCTACCAAGAGACCCAGTACTTC	CASSRDSYQETQYF
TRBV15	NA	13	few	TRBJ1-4	TGTGCCACCAGCAGAGATTCTTATGAAAAACTGTTTTTT	CATSRDSYEKLFF
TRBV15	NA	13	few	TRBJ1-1	TGTGCCACCAGCAGAGAGAGGAACACTGAAGCTTTCTTT	CATSRERNTEAFF
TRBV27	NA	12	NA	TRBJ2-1	TGTGCCAGCAGTTTATTGGGGGGTGAGCAGTTCTTC	CASSLLGGEQFF
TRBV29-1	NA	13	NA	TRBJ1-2	TGCAGCGTTGTTCGAGGTGCTAACTATGGCTACACCTTC	CSVVRGANYGYTF
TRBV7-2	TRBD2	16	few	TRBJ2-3	TGTGCCAGCAGCTATGAGGGACTAGCGAACACAGATACGCAGTATTTT	CASSYEGLANTDTQYF
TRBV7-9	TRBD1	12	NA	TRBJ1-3	TGTGCCATCGACAGGGGAGGGAACACCATATATTTT	CAIDRGGNTIYF
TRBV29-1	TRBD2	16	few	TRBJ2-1	TGCAGCGGCGGGACTAGCGGGAGCGGTTCCTACAATGAGCAGTTCTTC	CSGGTSGSGSYNEQFF
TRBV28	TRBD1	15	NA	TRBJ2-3	TGTGCCAGCAGTGAGGCGGGACAGGGCACAGATACGCAGTATTTT	CASSEAGQGTDTQYF
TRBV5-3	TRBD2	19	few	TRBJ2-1	TGTGCCAGAAGCTTGATAGGACTAGCAGAATACCCGCCCTACAATGAGCAGTTCTTC	CARSLIGLAEYPPYNEQFF
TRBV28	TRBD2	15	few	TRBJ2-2	TGTGCCAGCAGTATACGGACTAGAGGGACCGGGGAGCTGTTTTTT	CASSIRTRGTGELFF
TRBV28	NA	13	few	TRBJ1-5	TGTGCCAGCAGATTGAATAGAGGGCAGCCCCAGCATTTT	CASRLNRGQPQHF
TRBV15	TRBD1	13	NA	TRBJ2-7	TGTGCCACGGGCGGGACAGGGTTCTACGAGCAGTACTTC	CATGGTGFYEQYF
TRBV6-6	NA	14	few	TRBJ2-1	TGTGCCAGCAGTTCCGCGGCGGGCGTCAATGAGCAGTTCTTC	CASSSAAGVNEQFF